Sequencing of this TCR beta chain was carried out in a study of blood T cell repertoires in COVID-19. Across the study: Samples representing acute and convalescent COVID-19 were sourced from the United States, Italy and Spain. Sources were T cells, B-cell-depleted T cells, or PBMCs; the material itself was cDNA or gDNA.

Original handling: Quantification of nucleated cells was approximated via reference gene primer amplification. Profiled with immunoSEQ multiplex PCR; TCRdb holds only in-frame clones, not every one. V, J and clone size are those of that table, while D and trimming were read from the DNA. The sample holds roughly 160,000 clones, 88% seen once. The CDR3 runs to 16 residues. V was trimmed by 5 bases and J by 1 base, leaving 15 bases between them. Germline lookup yields CDR1 GTSNPN and CDR2 SVGIG (reference sequence). This chain joins TRBV30 and TRBJ2-6, with D perhaps matching TRBD1 (5 bases). The receptor was isolated from a man aged 50 to 59 who had recovered from COVID-19. Material for sequencing was peripheral blood. CDR3 sequence reads: CAWAPSPGSGANVLTF. DNA for the CDR3: TGTGCCTGGGCCCCTTCCCCAGGGTCTGGGGCCAACGTCCTGACTTTC.